Below, 30 T cell receptor beta chains from the same sample are listed, as sequenced in a study of radiotherapy plus CTLA-4 blockade in lung cancer. Assay: immunoSEQ multiplex PCR; the TCRdb copy retains only in-frame clones and omits some. This table holds some 90,000 clones, approximately 86% found once. This specimen consisted of peripheral blood, obtained from a patient treated with radiotherapy plus ipilimumab. The receptors shown here come from a human donor with non-small cell lung cancer who had a partial response to radiotherapy plus ipilimumab.

The chain recombines TRBV6-6 with TRBJ2-5; 10 nucleotides align to TRBD1. From germline, CDR1 is MNHNY and CDR2 SVGAGI (reference sequence). CDR3 length equals 14 residues. The ends lost 7 bases at V and 4 bases at J; junction bases unmatched: 6. This CDR3 reads CASKPRTGGETQYF. The CDR3 DNA reads TGTGCCAGCAAACCACGGACAGGGGGAGAGACCCAGTACTTC.

The chain uses TRBV11-2 and TRBJ1-3, with D possibly matching TRBD1 (5 bases). The CDR3 consists of 17 residues. Germline V CDR1 and CDR2: SGHAT, FQNNGV. Trimming removed 5 bases from V and 0 bases from J, with 17 bases in between. The chain's CDR3 is CASSQAGHFSSGNTIYF. The CDR3, as DNA: TGTGCCAGCAGCCAGGCCGGACACTTTAGCTCTGGAAACACCATATATTTT.

The V call is TRBV5-1, the J call TRBJ1-1; perhaps TRBD1 as D (5 bases). V dropped 3 bases and J dropped 1 base, with 7 bases sitting between them. The germline V gene encodes CDR1 SGHRS and CDR2 YFSETQ. This CDR3 contains 13 residues. The CDR3 region has the DNA TGCGCCAGCAGCTCCCAGGGGAACACTGAAGCTTTCTTT. Translated: CASSSQGNTEAFF.

The sample holds one count of this clone. The V and J genes are TRBV6-6 and TRBJ1-1; TRBD1 might be the D (5 bases). The germline CDR1 and CDR2 sequences are MNHNY and SVGAGI (reference sequence). Trimming stripped 5 bases from V and 7 bases from J, with 17 bases between. The CDR3 is 14 amino acids. CDR3 region: CASSPERQMNEAFF. The CDR3 region has the DNA TGTGCCAGCAGTCCCGAACGACAGATGAATGAAGCTTTCTTT.

The rearrangement uses TRBV19 and TRBJ2-3; 8 nucleotides match TRBD2. J gave up 0 bases and V 7 bases, and 6 bases lay outside the gene matches. The CDR3 contains 15 residues. Germline CDR1 reads LNHDA; CDR2 reads SQIVND (reference sequence). This CDR3 is CASTSGGTSTDTQYF. The CDR3, as DNA: TGTGCCAGTACCTCGGGGGGGACTAGCACAGATACGCAGTATTTT. The variable domain in full, with the rest retrieved from reference TRBV19 and TRBJ2-3, is DGGITQSPKYLFRKEGQNVTLSCEQNLNHDAMYWYRQDPGQGLRLIYYSQIVNDFQKGDIAEGYSVSREKKESFPLTVTSAQKNPTAFYLCASTSGGTSTDTQYFGPGTRLTVL.

The chain carries TRBV2 and TRBJ2-5, with 11 bases matching TRBD2. J gave up 2 bases and V 4 bases, and 3 bases lay outside the gene matches. The CDR3 runs 15 residues. Germline V gene sequence: CDR1 SNHLY, CDR2 FYNNEI. DNA for the CDR3: TGTGCCAGCAGTGGACTAGCGGGAAGACAAGAGACCCAGTACTTC. It codes for CASSGLAGRQETQYF.

The V and J genes are TRBV2 and TRBJ1-1, with 9 bases lining up with TRBD1. Per the germline V gene, CDR1 is SNHLY and CDR2 is FYNNEI. The V segment lost 6 bases and the J segment 1 base; nucleotides outside the gene matches: 9. CDR3 length: 16 amino acids. This CDR3 reads CASRTGTGTRNTEAFF. DNA for the CDR3: TGTGCCAGCAGGACCGGGACAGGGACGAGGAACACTGAAGCTTTCTTT.

For this clone: This CDR3 is also generated by other DNA sequences in the sample. The J gene is TRBJ2-2, the V gene TRBV28; 12 positions agree with TRBD2. V gave up 4 bases and J gave up 6 bases; unmatched junction bases: 3. This CDR3 contains 15 residues. CDR1 is MDHEN and CDR2 is SYDVKM in the germline V gene. This chain's CDR3 is CASSSRLAGAGELFF. CDR3 DNA: TGTGCCAGCAGTTCCAGACTAGCGGGAGCCGGGGAGCTGTTTTTT.

This chain links TRBV11-2 with TRBJ2-2; 9 bases match TRBD1. This CDR3 is 16 amino acids long. Losses at the gene ends were 6 bases for V and 6 bases for J; bases not matched to a gene: 11. From germline, CDR1 is SGHAT and CDR2 FQNNGV. CDR3 DNA: TGTGCCAGCAGGCCTACAGGGGGCGGAAGATCCGGGGAGCTGTTTTTT. This encodes CASRPTGGGRSGELFF.

This chain uses TRBV28 with TRBJ2-3; tentative D call: TRBD1 (6 bases). The germline V gene encodes CDR1 MDHEN and CDR2 SYDVKM. V was clipped by 6 bases and J by 1 base, with 8 bases between them. The length of the CDR3 is 13 residues. CDR3 DNA sequence: TGTGCCAGCAGGGACAGTCGCACAGATACGCAGTATTTT. Translated: CASRDSRTDTQYF.

The sample holds one count of this clone. The chain joins TRBV7-9 to TRBJ2-5, with D tentatively TRBD2 (7 bases). Germline CDR1 is SEHNR and CDR2 is FQNEAQ (reference sequence). CDR3 length: 14 residues. Trimming removed 5 bases at V and 4 bases at J, with 14 bases between. CDR3 in amino acids: CASSPAGARETQYF. DNA for the CDR3: TGTGCCAGCAGCCCCGCGGGGGCGAGAGAGACCCAGTACTTC.

The chain links TRBV19 to TRBJ2-5; 8 bases fit TRBD1. Germline lookup yields CDR1 LNHDA and CDR2 SQIVND (reference sequence). The V segment lost 4 bases and the J segment 5 bases; nucleotides outside the gene matches: 12. This CDR3 region has 16 residues. DNA of the CDR3: TGTGCCAGTAGTACCCCAGGGGGCGGCCAGGAGGAGACCCAGTACTTC. Amino acids: CASSTPGGGQEETQYF.

This clone was observed a handful of times. The chain combines TRBV4-3 with TRBJ1-1; 9 nucleotides match TRBD1. This CDR3 region has 16 residues. The V and J ends lost 0 bases and 1 base, in that order; junction bases with no gene match: 3. Germline V gene sequence: CDR1 LGHNA, CDR2 YSLEER. CDR3 in DNA: TGCGCCAGCAGCCAAGATATGGGACAGGGGAACACTGAAGCTTTCTTT. Translated: CASSQDMGQGNTEAFF.

V gene TRBV6-1 combines with J gene TRBJ2-4, with TRBD2 matching over 8 bases. The ends lost 1 base at V and 1 base at J; junction bases unmatched: 12. Germline CDR1 MNHNS, CDR2 SASEGT. The CDR3 spans 19 residues. The CDR3 DNA reads as TGTGCCAGCAGTGAAGTCGTGCGCCGGGGGGGGGCGGCCAAAAACATTCAGTACTTC. Translation gives CASSEVVRRGGAAKNIQYF.

This clone was seen only a few times. The V and J genes are TRBV6-6 and TRBJ1-5; TRBD1 might be the D (6 bases). The CDR3 spans 12 residues. CDR1 is MNHNY and CDR2 is SVGAGI in the germline V gene (reference sequence). Trimming removed 11 bases at V and 1 base at J, with 9 bases between. The CDR3 DNA follows: TGTGCCGAGGGGGGGAGCAATCAGCCCCAGCATTTT. It yields the protein CAEGGSNQPQHF.

This rearrangement joins TRBV5-5 to TRBJ1-2, with 7 bases that match TRBD1. V lost 0 bases to trimming and J lost 5 bases; unmatched junction nucleotides: 7. Germline-derived CDR1 and CDR2 are SGHKS and YYEKEE (reference sequence). This CDR3 comprises 15 residues. DNA of the CDR3: TGTGCCAGCAGCTTGGCTTTAGGGACAGCTTATGGCTACACCTTC. Translation: CASSLALGTAYGYTF.

This clone was counted only a few times. This chain connects TRBV5-5 to TRBJ1-4, with D hard to call. V was pared by 4 bases and J by 3 bases, with 13 bases between. CDR3 length: 15 amino acids. Germline V gives CDR1 SGHKS, CDR2 YYEKEE (reference sequence). The CDR3: CASSPGRIANEKLFF. DNA of the CDR3: TGTGCCAGCAGCCCAGGCCGGATTGCTAATGAAAAACTGTTTTTT.

The chain uses TRBV5-6 and TRBJ1-5, with TRBD1 as a possible D gene (5 bases). The V gene lost 5 bases and the J gene lost 0 bases, with 9 bases spanning the gap. The CDR3 runs to 14 residues. CDR1 is SGHDT and CDR2 is YYEEEE in the germline V gene. CDR3 residues: CASRGRNSNQPQHF. DNA for the CDR3: TGTGCCAGCAGGGGGCGGAATAGCAATCAGCCCCAGCATTTT.

This sequence joins TRBV7-9 and TRBJ2-7, with TRBD2 identical over 12 bases. V trimming: 6 bases; J trimming: 0 bases; junction bases outside the gene matches: 0. The V gene's germline CDR1 is SEHNR and CDR2 FQNEAQ (reference sequence). The CDR3 spans 14 residues. The CDR3 spells CASRGLAGSYEQYF. CDR3 sequence (DNA): TGTGCCAGCAGGGGACTAGCGGGCTCCTACGAGCAGTACTTC.

The chain's CDR3 is CASSATIDGLYEQYV. Written as DNA, the CDR3 is TGTGCCAGCAGCGCGACTATTGATGGTCTCTACGAGCAGTACGTC. This sequence joins TRBV9 and TRBJ2-7; a weak D match, TRBD2 (5 bases). This CDR3 region has 15 residues. The germline V gene encodes CDR1 SGDLS and CDR2 YYNGEE. V was clipped by 3 bases and J by 3 bases, with 16 bases between them.

This rearrangement joins TRBV29-1 to TRBJ1-1; unclear D gene. Germline lookup yields CDR1 SQVTM and CDR2 ANQGSEA. Trimming shortened V by 3 bases and J by 3 bases, and 8 bases separated the two germline ends. There are 12 residues in the CDR3. CDR3 sequence (DNA): TGCAGCGTTGAGGCCAAATACACTGAAGCTTTCTTT. It encodes CSVEAKYTEAFF.

A note on this clone: This sample includes further DNA sequences coding for the same CDR3. The chain recombines TRBV5-1 with TRBJ2-2; tentative D call: TRBD1 (5 bases). Trimming shortened V by 0 bases and J by 1 base, and 7 bases separated the two germline ends. CDR3 length: 15 residues. The germline CDR1 and CDR2 sequences are SGHRS and YFSETQ. In nucleotides, the CDR3 is TGCGCCAGCAGCTTGGCAGGACAGAACACCGGGGAGCTGTTTTTT. Translated, it gives CASSLAGQNTGELFF.

The chain links TRBV7-3 to TRBJ2-3; 8 nucleotides line up with TRBD2. The CDR3 consists of 16 residues. The V gene's germline CDR1 is SGHTA and CDR2 FQGTGA. V shed 4 bases and J 4 bases; nucleotides not matched to a gene: 10. The CDR3 bases are TGTGCCAGCAGCTCGAACCCGGGACTAGTGTCAGATACGCAGTATTTT. Residues: CASSSNPGLVSDTQYF. The full variable domain, in which reference TRBV7-3 and TRBJ2-3 provide the parts outside the CDR3, is GAGVSQTPSNKVTEKGKYVELRCDPISGHTALYWYRQSLGQGPEFLIYFQGTGAADDSGLPNDRFFAVRPEGSVSTLKIQRTERGDSAVYLCASSSNPGLVSDTQYFGPGTRLTVL.

J is TRBJ1-1 and V is TRBV2, with D maybe TRBD1 (6 bases). CDR1 SNHLY and CDR2 FYNNEI come from the germline V gene. The CDR3 length is 12 residues. V dropped 3 bases and J dropped 9 bases, with 11 bases sitting between them. CDR3 in amino acids: CASSDRDIKAFF. In DNA, the CDR3 is TGTGCCAGCAGTGACCGGGACATCAAAGCTTTCTTT. Full variable domain (rest looked up from reference TRBV2 and TRBJ1-1): EPEVTQTPSHQVTQMGQEVILRCVPISNHLYFYWYRQILGQKVEFLVSFYNNEISEKSEIFDDQFSVERPDGSNFTLKIRSTKLEDSAMYFCASSDRDIKAFFGQGTRLTVV.

The chain combines TRBV7-3 with TRBJ2-1; 9 bases match TRBD2. CDR1 SGHTA and CDR2 FQGTGA come from the germline V gene. This CDR3 spans 16 amino acids. V gave up 4 bases and J gave up 2 bases; unmatched junction bases: 6. The CDR3 region has the DNA TGTGCCAGCAGCTCCCTAGCGGGAAAAGCCTACAATGAGCAGTTCTTC. Protein sequence: CASSSLAGKAYNEQFF. Supplemented by reference TRBV7-3 and TRBJ2-1, the full variable domain reads GAGVSQTPSNKVTEKGKYVELRCDPISGHTALYWYRQSLGQGPEFLIYFQGTGAADDSGLPNDRFFAVRPEGSVSTLKIQRTERGDSAVYLCASSSLAGKAYNEQFFGPGTRLTVL.

The chain has TRBV18 and TRBJ1-2, with no clear D. Germline CDR1 and CDR2: KGHSH and LQKENI. The V and J ends lost 6 bases and 6 bases respectively, with 20 bases between them. This CDR3 comprises 15 residues. This CDR3 reads CASSRAADRRDGYTF. The DNA for the CDR3 is TGTGCCAGCTCGCGGGCGGCCGACCGAAGGGATGGCTACACCTTC.

The chain carries TRBV5-4 and TRBJ2-1; 9 bases are a match to TRBD1. Germline V lookup: CDR1 SGHNT, CDR2 YYREEE (reference sequence). J lost 3 bases, V lost 4 bases, and 5 bases had no gene match. The CDR3 spans 15 residues. CDR3 in DNA: TGTGCCAGCAGCGCGGGACAGGGTAACTACAATGAGCAGTTCTTC. This gives the protein CASSAGQGNYNEQFF.

The chain has TRBV5-4 and TRBJ2-5, with 8 bases that match TRBD1. The CDR3 spans 14 residues. V lost 1 base to trimming and J lost 4 bases; unmatched junction nucleotides: 3. Germline V lookup: CDR1 SGHNT, CDR2 YYREEE (reference sequence). The CDR3 region has the DNA TGTGCCAGCAGCTTGACAGGGGGTAGAGAGACCCAGTACTTC. It encodes CASSLTGGRETQYF.

V usage is TRBV2 and J usage is TRBJ2-5; D is perhaps TRBD2 (6 bases). Trimming shortened V by 4 bases and J by 4 bases, and 10 bases separated the two germline ends. The CDR3 is 13 residues long. Germline-derived CDR1 and CDR2 are SNHLY and FYNNEI. The CDR3, as DNA: TGTGCCAGCAGTGTCGGAGGGCTAGAGACCCAGTACTTC. It codes for CASSVGGLETQYF.

This chain joins TRBV9 and TRBJ2-5; 11 bases match TRBD2. This CDR3 region has 15 residues. The trim removed 3 bases at V and 5 bases at J, leaving 6 bases unmatched. The germline V gene encodes CDR1 SGDLS and CDR2 YYNGEE. The DNA of the CDR3 is TGTGCCAGCAGCGCGACTAGCGGGGTGGGGGAGACCCAGTACTTC. Its translation: CASSATSGVGETQYF.